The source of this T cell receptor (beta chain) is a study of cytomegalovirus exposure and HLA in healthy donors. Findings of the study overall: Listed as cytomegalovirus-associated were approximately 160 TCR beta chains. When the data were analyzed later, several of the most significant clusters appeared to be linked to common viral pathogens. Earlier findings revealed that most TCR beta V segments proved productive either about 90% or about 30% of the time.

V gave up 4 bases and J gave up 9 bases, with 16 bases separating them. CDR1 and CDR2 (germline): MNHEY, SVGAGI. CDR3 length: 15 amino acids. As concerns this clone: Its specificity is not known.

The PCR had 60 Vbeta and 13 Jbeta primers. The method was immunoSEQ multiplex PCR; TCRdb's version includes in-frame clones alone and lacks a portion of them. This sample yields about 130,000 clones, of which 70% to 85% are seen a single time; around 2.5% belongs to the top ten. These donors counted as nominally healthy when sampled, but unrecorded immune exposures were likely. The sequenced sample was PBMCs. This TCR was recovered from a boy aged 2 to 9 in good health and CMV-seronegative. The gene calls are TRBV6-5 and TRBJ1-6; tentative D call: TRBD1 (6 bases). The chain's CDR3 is CASSLSTGGGSPLHF. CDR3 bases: TGTGCCAGCAGTTTATCGACAGGCGGCGGTTCACCCCTCCACTTT.